These 28 T cell receptor beta chains share one sample of origin, sequenced in a study of T cell responses to AZD1222 COVID-19 vaccine. Method: immunoSEQ multiplex PCR; TCRdb's copy keeps in-frame clones and lacks some. The sample holds 120,000 to 150,000 clones; around nine tenths are singletons and the top ten take roughly 5.5%. The sample in question was peripheral blood, obtained on day 0 of AZD1222 vaccination. These TCRs come from an adult in good health.

This chain connects TRBV12-5 to TRBJ1-1; a possible D gene is TRBD1 (5 bases). Germline CDR1 and CDR2: LGHNT and FRNRAP. This CDR3 contains 14 residues. V shed 1 base and J shed 8 bases, with 14 bases lying between them. The CDR3 loop is CASGLGAVRDEAFF. CDR3 sequence (DNA): TGTGCTAGTGGTTTGGGGGCGGTGAGGGACGAAGCTTTCTTT. Complete variable domain (other parts from reference TRBV12-5 and TRBJ1-1): DARVTQTPRHKVTEMGQEVTMRCQPILGHNTVFWYRQTMMQGLELLAYFRNRAPLDDSGMPKDRFSAEMPDATLATLKIQPSEPRDSAVYFCASGLGAVRDEAFFGQGTRLTVV.

The chain uses TRBV21-1 and TRBJ2-7. TRBV21-1 is reported as a pseudogene. This CDR3 spans 14 amino acids. The CDR3 sequence is CASSAWTGPHEQYF. DNA of the CDR3: TGTGCCAGCAGCGCCTGGACGGGTCCCCACGAGCAGTACTTC.

V and J are TRBV20-1 and TRBJ2-1, with 13 bases aligning to TRBD2. The CDR3 consists of 18 residues. The V gene's germline CDR1 is DFQATT and CDR2 SNEGSKA (reference sequence). Trimming removed 3 bases from V and 9 bases from J; junction bases left unmatched: 17. CDR3 region: CSASGTSGTMPGVGEQFF. Here the CDR3 DNA reads TGCAGTGCTAGTGGGACTAGCGGGACAATGCCCGGCGTCGGTGAGCAGTTCTTC.

J is TRBJ2-1 and V is TRBV11-1, with 11 bases identical to TRBD2. CDR1 and CDR2 (germline): SGHAT, FQDESV (reference sequence). V lost 4 bases to trimming and J lost 7 bases; unmatched junction nucleotides: 9. This CDR3 is built from 16 residues. The CDR3 DNA reads TGTGCCAGCAGCTCATTTAGCGGGAGGGCCGATAATGAGCAGTTCTTC. Its protein product is CASSSFSGRADNEQFF.

V is TRBV15 and J is TRBJ1-2, with 7 bases fitting TRBD1. The V gene end was trimmed by 3 bases and the J gene end by 3 bases; junction bases not matched to a gene: 10. CDR3 length: 16 amino acids. Germline values: CDR1 LNHNV, CDR2 YYDKDF (reference sequence). The CDR3 coding sequence is TGTGCCACCAGCAGGGCCGGGACAGAAAATCACTATGGCTACACCTTC. This gives the protein CATSRAGTENHYGYTF.

The chain is built from TRBV30 and TRBJ2-3; 11 positions match TRBD2. V lost 4 bases and J lost 6; bases outside the gene matches: 12. The CDR3 length is 16 residues. Germline V gene data show CDR1 as GTSNPN and CDR2 as SVGIG (reference sequence). The CDR3 bases are TGTGCCTGGATTCCCGGTCTAGCGGGAGGACGGGATACGCAGTATTTT. The encoded protein is CAWIPGLAGGRDTQYF.

The V gene is TRBV4-1, the J gene TRBJ1-5; TRBD1 is a possible D gene (5 bases). From germline, CDR1 is MGHRA and CDR2 YSYEKL. CDR3 length: 16 residues. V lost 1 base to trimming and J lost 4 bases, with 14 bases between them. The CDR3 spells CASSQGARGQNQPQHF. CDR3 sequence (DNA): TGCGCCAGCAGCCAAGGAGCCCGGGGCCAAAATCAGCCCCAGCATTTT.

The rearrangement links TRBV7-2 to TRBJ1-3, with D perhaps matching TRBD1 (5 bases). Germline V gives CDR1 SGHTA, CDR2 FQGNSA. With 3 bases removed from V and 3 bases from J, the gap between germline ends came to 9 bases. The CDR3 has 14 residues. Written as DNA, the CDR3 is TGTGCCAGCAGCTTTGGGGGAAGTGGAAACACCATATATTTT. This encodes CASSFGGSGNTIYF.

The rearrangement joins TRBV2 to TRBJ2-4, with TRBD1 as a possible D gene (6 bases). Germline V gene lookup returns CDR1 SNHLY and CDR2 FYNNEI. V was trimmed by 5 bases and J by 0 bases, leaving 11 bases between them. The CDR3 spans 15 residues. CDR3 region: CASSQGSLAKNIQYF. The CDR3, as DNA: TGTGCCAGCAGTCAGGGGTCTTTAGCCAAAAACATTCAGTACTTC.

The chain recombines TRBV7-9 with TRBJ1-2; 10 positions agree with TRBD1. There are 15 residues in the CDR3. Trimming took 4 bases from V and 2 from J; bases not matched to a gene: 4. Germline CDR1 and CDR2: SEHNR and FQNEAQ (reference sequence). The CDR3 DNA reads TGTGCCAGCAGCTGGGGGACAGGGGAAAACTATGGCTACACCTTC. Its translation: CASSWGTGENYGYTF.

DNA of the CDR3: TGTGCCAGCAGTAGGATTGAGAACACTGAAGCTTTCTTT. Amino acids: CASSRIENTEAFF. The gene calls are TRBV12-3 or TRBV12-4 and TRBJ1-1; D gene uncertain. The CDR3 contains 13 residues. V dropped 5 bases and J dropped 1 base, with 8 bases sitting between them.

This chain joins TRBV19 and TRBJ1-5; D is unresolved. With 6 bases removed from V and 0 bases from J, the gap between germline ends came to 15 bases. This CDR3 has 16 amino acids. The germline gives CDR1 LNHDA, CDR2 SQIVND (reference sequence). The CDR3 loop reads CASSRGSAYSNQPQHF. The CDR3 DNA reads as TGTGCCAGTAGCCGCGGTTCTGCATATAGCAATCAGCCCCAGCATTTT.

The rearrangement uses TRBV29-1 and TRBJ1-5, with D unclear. The CDR3 runs to 13 residues. Germline V gene data show CDR1 as SQVTM and CDR2 as ANQGSEA. The ends were cut back, 5 bases at V and 3 bases at J, with 11 bases in the middle. This chain's CDR3 is CSVSDGINQPQHF. The CDR3 nucleotides are TGCAGCGTTTCTGACGGAATCAATCAGCCCCAGCATTTT.

The table lists this clone with a few counts. The rearrangement uses TRBV20-1 and TRBJ2-1; 7 nucleotides match TRBD1. CDR3 length equals 14 residues. Losses at the gene ends were 3 bases for V and 5 bases for J; bases not matched to a gene: 7. In germline, CDR1 is DFQATT, CDR2 SNEGSKA (reference sequence). The CDR3 loop reads CSASRGQENNEQFF. The CDR3, as DNA: TGCAGTGCTAGTCGCGGACAGGAAAACAATGAGCAGTTCTTC.

The chain combines TRBV19 with TRBJ2-7; D ambiguous. Germline CDR1 is LNHDA and CDR2 is SQIVND (reference sequence). The CDR3 has 16 amino acids. The V and J ends lost 0 bases and 0 bases respectively, with 12 bases between them. CDR3 region: CASSIDPVASSYEQYF. The DNA of the CDR3 is TGTGCCAGTAGTATAGATCCGGTAGCTAGCTCCTACGAGCAGTACTTC.

V gene TRBV10-3 combines with J gene TRBJ1-6; D is perhaps TRBD1 (5 bases). Germline-derived CDR1 and CDR2 are ENHRY and SYGVKD. The CDR3 runs 15 residues. V lost 4 bases to trimming and J lost 7 bases, with 14 bases between them. The DNA for the CDR3 is TGTGCCATCAGTGCGGGGACCCGGGCGAATTCACCCCTCCACTTT. It yields the protein CAISAGTRANSPLHF.

This chain uses TRBV6-1 with TRBJ1-5, with no clear D. V was pared by 1 base and J by 0 bases, with 19 bases between. The germline CDR1 and CDR2 sequences are MNHNS and SASEGT. This CDR3 spans 19 amino acids. The CDR3 coding sequence is TGTGCCAGCAGTGAAGTCTTGGGTGGATTTGGGTATAGCAATCAGCCCCAGCATTTT. Encoded protein: CASSEVLGGFGYSNQPQHF.

This clone was detected once. V is TRBV5-1 and J is TRBJ1-2; D uncertain. V was pared by 4 bases and J by 6 bases, with 22 bases between. The CDR3 loop spans 16 amino acids. The germline CDR1 and CDR2 sequences are SGHRS and YFSETQ. The CDR3 reads CASSNEKSAGAHGYTF. The CDR3 region has the DNA TGCGCCAGCAGCAACGAAAAATCCGCTGGAGCCCATGGCTACACCTTC.

The table lists this clone with a count of one. The rearrangement uses TRBV7-9 and TRBJ1-2, with D unresolved. Trimming took 8 bases from V and 2 from J, leaving 9 bases between them. Germline CDR1 is SEHNR and CDR2 is FQNEAQ (reference sequence). The CDR3 runs 12 residues. This CDR3 reads CASSPQNYGYTF. The CDR3 DNA reads as TGTGCCAGCTCCCCGCAGAACTATGGCTACACCTTC.

The V call is TRBV4-3, the J call TRBJ2-1; D call uncertain. Germline-derived CDR1 and CDR2 are LGHNA and YSLEER. V lost 3 bases to trimming and J lost 0 bases, with 15 bases between them. The CDR3 is made up of 17 amino acids. CDR3 amino acids: CASSHGIQRSSYNEQFF. DNA for the CDR3: TGCGCCAGCAGCCACGGAATTCAAAGAAGCTCCTACAATGAGCAGTTCTTC.

Concerning this clone itself: This specimen includes other DNA sequences encoding the same CDR3. The chain joins TRBV9 to TRBJ1-5; D remains unclear. This CDR3 is 14 amino acids long. Trimming cost V 0 bases and J 0 bases, with 4 bases left between them. The germline CDR1 and CDR2 sequences are SGDLS and YYNGEE. The CDR3 sequence is CASSVGGSNQPQHF. CDR3 bases: TGTGCCAGCAGCGTAGGGGGTAGCAATCAGCCCCAGCATTTT.

The chain couples TRBV29-1 to TRBJ2-4; no definite D call. The CDR3 runs to 13 residues. Germline V lookup: CDR1 SQVTM, CDR2 ANQGSEA. The germline V and J ends were trimmed by 3 bases and 8 bases, with 14 bases remaining between them. In nucleotides, the CDR3 is TGCAGCGTTGAGTACCGACTGAATGACATTCAGTACTTC. Residues: CSVEYRLNDIQYF.

The chain combines TRBV6-4 with TRBJ1-2; possibly TRBD1 for D (5 bases). V lost 3 bases and J 8 bases, leaving 25 bases between the germline ends. Per germline, CDR1 MRHNA and CDR2 SNTAGT. There are 17 residues in the CDR3. For the CDR3, the DNA is TGTGCCAGCAGTGAAAGTTTCTTCGACAGCACCTTAGGAGGCTACACCTTC. Translating it yields CASSESFFDSTLGGYTF.

The V and J genes are TRBV6-2 or TRBV6-3 and TRBJ2-7; a possible D gene is TRBD1 (6 bases). Deletions cut 5 bases from V and 6 bases from J, with 14 bases between. The CDR3 length is 13 residues. Looked up from germline, CDR1 is MNHEY and CDR2 is SVGEGT. As DNA, the CDR3 is TGTGCCAGCAGTAGGGGGAACCCTCGCGAGCAGTACTTC. This sequence encodes CASSRGNPREQYF.

The chain couples TRBV28 to TRBJ1-1; 7 bases map to TRBD1. Unmatched junction bases numbered 4, after V lost 4 bases and J lost 5 bases. The CDR3 has 13 amino acids. Per germline, CDR1 MDHEN and CDR2 SYDVKM. CDR3 in amino acids: CASSSPTGTEAFF. The DNA for the CDR3 is TGTGCCAGCAGTTCACCGACAGGGACTGAAGCTTTCTTT.

The chain joins TRBV18 to TRBJ2-7; D is ambiguous. The germline V and J ends were trimmed by 6 bases and 3 bases, with 12 bases remaining between them. The germline V gene has CDR1 KGHSH and CDR2 LQKENI. The CDR3 consists of 13 residues. The DNA of the CDR3 is TGTGCCAGCTCTCAAAACGGCGGCTACGAGCAGTACTTC. Amino acids: CASSQNGGYEQYF.

Regarding this clone: It may be a read error: a sequence one base away is much more abundant. This chain links TRBV11-2 with TRBJ2-7; D not certain. Trimming pared 5 bases from V and 0 bases from J, leaving 2 bases between. Germline V gene sequence: CDR1 SGHAT, CDR2 FQNNGV. This CDR3 is 11 amino acids long. CDR3 nucleotides: TGTGCCAGCAGCCACTCCTACGAGCAGTACTTC. Amino acid sequence: CASSHSYEQYF.

The chain is built from TRBV9 and TRBJ1-2; no reliable D call. Germline V gene data show CDR1 as SGDLS and CDR2 as YYNGEE. The CDR3 has 16 amino acids. Trimming took 0 bases from V and 8 from J, leaving 20 bases between them. In DNA, the CDR3 is TGTGCCAGCAGCGTAGCAACCACGGGCTCCCCGGGAGGCTACACCTTC. Its translation: CASSVATTGSPGGYTF.